A selection of T cell receptor beta chains follows, all from one sample in a study of beta chain features in type 1 diabetes. Only in-frame clones appear in the TCRdb table, and some are missing; sequencing was by immunoSEQ multiplex PCR. The sample consists of around 320,000 clones, 12% to 15% of them appearing once. The sample was central memory CD4+ T cells from blood. These TCRs come from a young man in good health. Each CDR3 is given with its conserved first and last residue.

cdr3_aa: CASSVGVPSSGNTIYF
v_call: TRBV9

cdr3_aa: CSVFLDGGRTQYF
v_call: TRBV29-1

cdr3_aa: CASSFRSSNEQFF
v_call: TRBV6-5

cdr3_aa: CASGSELYNEQFF
v_call: TRBV10-3

cdr3_aa: CASSIGANTEAFF
v_call: TRBV19

cdr3_aa: CASSLEGWRGTDTQYF
v_call: TRBV5-1

cdr3_aa: CASREGSSGNTIYF
v_call: TRBV11-3

cdr3_aa: CASSLGPNKNTGELFF
v_call: TRBV5-1

cdr3_aa: CASSHVNYGYTF
v_call: TRBV9

cdr3_aa: CASSIRDRANEKLFF
v_call: TRBV7-2

cdr3_aa: CASRAGTYEQYF
v_call: TRBV6-5

cdr3_aa: CASSLQGTNYGYTF
v_call: TRBV5-6

cdr3_aa: CASSREASQRDTQYF
v_call: TRBV5-1

cdr3_aa: CASSHWAGVGYGYTF
v_call: TRBV25-1

cdr3_aa: CASARSSGGSYNEQFF
v_call: TRBV23-1

cdr3_aa: CASSLDGGGLPYEQYF
v_call: TRBV5-5

cdr3_aa: CASSWRPGLADTQYF
v_call: TRBV27

cdr3_aa: CASSFIEANTGELFF
v_call: TRBV7-2

cdr3_aa: CASRTWEGEGQPQHF
v_call: TRBV2

cdr3_aa: CASSPPRGTGGDTQYF
v_call: TRBV18

cdr3_aa: CASSPRDRAVSYNSPLHF
v_call: TRBV9

cdr3_aa: CASSLSPSGRVNEQFF
v_call: TRBV11-2

cdr3_aa: CASSSRRGLDDYTF
v_call: TRBV7-2

cdr3_aa: CATSRDRVYGYTF
v_call: TRBV15

cdr3_aa: CASSPAGTGAATEAFF
v_call: TRBV7-9